Listed here is a single T cell receptor (beta chain). Its cognate antigen is unknown. The germline V gene encodes CDR1 SGHNT and CDR2 YENEEA. V was clipped by 5 bases and J by 8 bases; unmatched bases: 10. This CDR3 is built from 15 residues. This sample was taken from a study of CD8 T cells in Susac syndrome. Random hexamers were used to reverse transcribe the RNA input (roughly 0.5 to 1 ug). It was immunoSEQ multiplex PCR that amplified TCR beta CDR3 across 54 Vbeta and 13 Jbeta. TCRdb recomputed calls from the immunoSEQ multiplex PCR reads with MiXCR, one row per CDR3 protein. The top ten hold roughly 0.099% of the sample, which has around 150,000 distinct CDR3 sequences, approximately 94% seen once. Regarding the study as a whole: It was acknowledged in the study that the number of individuals who were included in its TCR sequencing and HLA analysis was relatively small.

The study used treatment-naive patients who had stable or active relapsing-remitting disease as multiple sclerosis controls. TEMRA cells were FACS-enriched, unlike CD8+ and CD4+ T cells, which were negatively isolated. The receptor was isolated from a human donor with multiple sclerosis. Sequenced: CD4+ T cells from PBMCs. This chain uses TRBV11-3 with TRBJ2-1; 9 bases line up with TRBD1. The CDR3 region has the DNA TGTGCCAGCAGCCCCGGGACAGGGACGGGCGATGAGCAGTTCTTC. This translates into CASSPGTGTGDEQFF.